The clone carrying this TCR beta chain was detected ten times or more. Each CDR3 protein is one row after TCRdb ran MiXCR on the 5' RACE reads. The data show tens of thousands of distinct CDR3 sequences, 20% to 25% seen once. Trimming took off 0 bases at V and 2 bases at J, with 11 bases between the two ends. The CDR3 consists of 15 residues. Germline values: CDR1 SGHRS, CDR2 YFSETQ. The data were taken from a study of T-cell memory formation after mild COVID-19. Input material: PBMCs or a T cell subset sorted from them (not recorded which). This sequence was found in a man aged 18 to 35 who had mild COVID-19 (a few samples of this study predate the infection). Cell type and time point are not known. This chain connects TRBV5-1 to TRBJ2-5; no definite D call. Written as DNA, the CDR3 is TGCGCCAGCAGCTTGGGAGGCTTGCTACAAGAGACCCAGTACTTC. Protein product: CASSLGGLLQETQYF. The whole variable domain, filled in from reference TRBV5-1 and TRBJ2-5, reads KAGVTQTPRYLIKTRGQQVTLSCSPISGHRSVSWYQQTPGQGLQFLFEYFSETQRNKGNFPGRFSGRQFSNSRSEMNVSTLELGDSALYLCASSLGGLLQETQYFGPGTRLLVL.